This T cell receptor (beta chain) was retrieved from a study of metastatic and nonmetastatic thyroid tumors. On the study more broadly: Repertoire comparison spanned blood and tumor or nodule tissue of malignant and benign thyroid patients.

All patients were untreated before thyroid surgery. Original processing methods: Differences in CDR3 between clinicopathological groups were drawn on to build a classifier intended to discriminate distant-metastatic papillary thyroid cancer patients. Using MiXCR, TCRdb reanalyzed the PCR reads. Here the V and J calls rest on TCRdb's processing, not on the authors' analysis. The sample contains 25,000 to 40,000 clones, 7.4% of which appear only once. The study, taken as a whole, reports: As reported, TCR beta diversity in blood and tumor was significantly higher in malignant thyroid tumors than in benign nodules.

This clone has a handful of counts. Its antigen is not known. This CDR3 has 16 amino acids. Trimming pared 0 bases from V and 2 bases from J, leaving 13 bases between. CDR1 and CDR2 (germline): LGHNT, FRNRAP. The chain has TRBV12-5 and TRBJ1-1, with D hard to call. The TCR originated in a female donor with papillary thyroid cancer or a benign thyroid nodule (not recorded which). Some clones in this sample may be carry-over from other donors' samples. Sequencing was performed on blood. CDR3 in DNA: TGTGCTAGTGGTTTGGTATTCATGGGAAGTAACACTGAAGCTTTCTTT. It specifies CASGLVFMGSNTEAFF. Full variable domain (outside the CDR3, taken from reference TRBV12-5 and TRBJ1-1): DARVTQTPRHKVTEMGQEVTMRCQPILGHNTVFWYRQTMMQGLELLAYFRNRAPLDDSGMPKDRFSAEMPDATLATLKIQPSEPRDSAVYFCASGLVFMGSNTEAFFGQGTRLTVV.